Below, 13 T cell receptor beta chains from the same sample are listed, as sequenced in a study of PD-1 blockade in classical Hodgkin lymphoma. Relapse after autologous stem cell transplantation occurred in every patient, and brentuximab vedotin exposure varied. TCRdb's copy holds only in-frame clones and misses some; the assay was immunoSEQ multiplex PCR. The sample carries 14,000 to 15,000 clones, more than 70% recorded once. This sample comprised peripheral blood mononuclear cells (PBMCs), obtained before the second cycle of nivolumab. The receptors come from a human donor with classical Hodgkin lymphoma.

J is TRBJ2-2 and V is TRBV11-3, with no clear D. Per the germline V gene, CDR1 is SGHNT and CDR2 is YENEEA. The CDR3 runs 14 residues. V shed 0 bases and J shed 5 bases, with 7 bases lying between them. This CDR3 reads CASSLEQTTGELFF. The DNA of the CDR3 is TGTGCCAGCAGCTTAGAACAGACTACCGGGGAGCTGTTTTTT.

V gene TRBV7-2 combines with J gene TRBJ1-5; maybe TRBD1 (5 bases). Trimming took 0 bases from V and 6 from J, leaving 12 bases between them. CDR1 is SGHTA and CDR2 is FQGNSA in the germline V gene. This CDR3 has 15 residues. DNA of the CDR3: TGTGCCAGCAGCTTAGCCTCTCGGGGACGTCAGCCCCAGCATTTT. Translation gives CASSLASRGRQPQHF.

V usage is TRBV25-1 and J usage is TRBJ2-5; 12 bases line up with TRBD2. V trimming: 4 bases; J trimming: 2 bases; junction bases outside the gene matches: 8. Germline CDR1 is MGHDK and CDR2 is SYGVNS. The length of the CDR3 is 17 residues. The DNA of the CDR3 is TGTGCCAGCAGTGGGCTAGCGGGGGGGCTTTTTCAAGAGACCCAGTACTTC. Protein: CASSGLAGGLFQETQYF.

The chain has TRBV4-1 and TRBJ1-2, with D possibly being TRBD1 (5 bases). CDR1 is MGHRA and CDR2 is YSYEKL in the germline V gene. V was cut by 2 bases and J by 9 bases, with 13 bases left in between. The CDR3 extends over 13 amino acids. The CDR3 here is CASSQTGEVRYTF. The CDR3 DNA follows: TGCGCCAGCAGCCAAACAGGCGAAGTACGCTACACCTTC.

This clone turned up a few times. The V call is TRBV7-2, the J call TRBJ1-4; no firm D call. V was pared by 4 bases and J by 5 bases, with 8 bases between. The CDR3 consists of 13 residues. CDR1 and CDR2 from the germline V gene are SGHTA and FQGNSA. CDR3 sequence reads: CASSWKQNEKLFF. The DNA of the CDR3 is TGTGCCAGCAGCTGGAAACAAAATGAAAAACTGTTTTTT.

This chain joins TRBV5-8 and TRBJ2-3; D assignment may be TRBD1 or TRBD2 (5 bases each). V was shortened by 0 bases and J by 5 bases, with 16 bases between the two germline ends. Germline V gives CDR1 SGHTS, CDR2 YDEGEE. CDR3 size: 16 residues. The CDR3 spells CASSLEGQEVGDTQYF. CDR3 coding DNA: TGTGCCAGCAGCTTGGAGGGGCAGGAGGTTGGAGATACGCAGTATTTT.

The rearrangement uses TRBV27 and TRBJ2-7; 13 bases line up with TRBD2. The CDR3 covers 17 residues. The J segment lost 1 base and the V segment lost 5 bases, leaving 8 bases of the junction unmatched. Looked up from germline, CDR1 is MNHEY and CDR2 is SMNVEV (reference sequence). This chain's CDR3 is CASSRTSGGETSYEQYF. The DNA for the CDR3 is TGTGCCAGCAGTAGGACTAGCGGGGGAGAAACATCCTACGAGCAGTACTTC.

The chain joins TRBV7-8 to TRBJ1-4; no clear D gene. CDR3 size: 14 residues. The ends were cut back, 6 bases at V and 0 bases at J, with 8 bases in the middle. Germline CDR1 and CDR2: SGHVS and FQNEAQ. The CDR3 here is CASRSGTTNEKLFF. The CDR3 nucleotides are TGTGCCAGCAGGTCGGGGACAACTAATGAAAAACTGTTTTTT.

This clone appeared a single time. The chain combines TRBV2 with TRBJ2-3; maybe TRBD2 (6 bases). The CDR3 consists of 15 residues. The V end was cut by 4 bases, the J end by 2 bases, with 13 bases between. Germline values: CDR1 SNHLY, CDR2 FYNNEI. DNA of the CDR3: TGTGCCAGCAGTGGAGTGGGGGGTAACACAGATACGCAGTATTTT. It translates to CASSGVGGNTDTQYF.

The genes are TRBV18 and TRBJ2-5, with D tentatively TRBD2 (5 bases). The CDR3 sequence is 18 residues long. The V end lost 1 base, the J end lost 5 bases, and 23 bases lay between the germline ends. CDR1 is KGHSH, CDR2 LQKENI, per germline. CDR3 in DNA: TGTGCCAGCTCACCACAGCGTCCGGGATCCTGGGCGACTGAGACCCAGTACTTC. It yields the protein CASSPQRPGSWATETQYF.

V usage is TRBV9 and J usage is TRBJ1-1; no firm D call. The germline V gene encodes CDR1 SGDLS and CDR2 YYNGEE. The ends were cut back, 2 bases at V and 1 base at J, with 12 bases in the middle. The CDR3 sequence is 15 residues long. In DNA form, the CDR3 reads TGTGCCAGCAGCGTTTCCCCTGCGCCGAACACTGAAGCTTTCTTT. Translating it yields CASSVSPAPNTEAFF.

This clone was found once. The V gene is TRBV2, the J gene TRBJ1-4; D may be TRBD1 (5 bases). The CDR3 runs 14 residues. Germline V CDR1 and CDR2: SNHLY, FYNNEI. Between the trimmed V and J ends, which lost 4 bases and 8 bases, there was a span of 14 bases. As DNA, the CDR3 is TGTGCCAGCAGTGTCGAGGGGAAGGAAGAAAAACTGTTTTTT. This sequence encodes CASSVEGKEEKLFF.

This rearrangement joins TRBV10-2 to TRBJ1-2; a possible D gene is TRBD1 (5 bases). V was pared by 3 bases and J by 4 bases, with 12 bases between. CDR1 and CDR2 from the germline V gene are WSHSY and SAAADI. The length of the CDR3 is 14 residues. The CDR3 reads CASSDDSGPYGYTF. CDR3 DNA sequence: TGCGCCAGCAGTGACGACTCGGGACCCTATGGCTACACCTTC.